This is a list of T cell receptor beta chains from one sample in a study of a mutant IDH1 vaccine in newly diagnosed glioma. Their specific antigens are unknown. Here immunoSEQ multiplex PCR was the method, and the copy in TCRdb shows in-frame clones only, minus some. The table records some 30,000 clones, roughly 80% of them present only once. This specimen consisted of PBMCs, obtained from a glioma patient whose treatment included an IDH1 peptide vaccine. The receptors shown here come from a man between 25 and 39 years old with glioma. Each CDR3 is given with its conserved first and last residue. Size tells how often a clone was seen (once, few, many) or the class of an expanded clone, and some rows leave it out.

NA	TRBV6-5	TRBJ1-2	CASSDLASQYYGYTF
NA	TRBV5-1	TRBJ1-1	CASSMDRGNTEAFF
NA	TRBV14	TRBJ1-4	CASSTGPKEKLFF
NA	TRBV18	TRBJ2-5	CASSGQRGETQYF
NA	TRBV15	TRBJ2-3	CATSRVTGPQEDTQYF
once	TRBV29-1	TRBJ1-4	CSATEDVATNEKLFF
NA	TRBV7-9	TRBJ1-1	CASSLWQGDGTEAFF
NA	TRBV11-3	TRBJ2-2	CASSSDRGRHTGELFF
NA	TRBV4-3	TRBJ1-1	CASSQDENRGTEAFF
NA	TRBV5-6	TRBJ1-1	CASSFEQIYTEAFF
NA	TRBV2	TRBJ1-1	CASSEEVVVTEAFF
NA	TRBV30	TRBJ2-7	CAWSDRDGSYEQYF